This TCR beta chain appears in the sequencing data of a study of blood T cell repertoires in COVID-19. Losses at the gene ends were 3 bases for V and 3 bases for J; bases not matched to a gene: 6. Germline V gene lookup returns CDR1 KGHSH and CDR2 LQKENI. The CDR3 extends over 15 amino acids. Clones were read by immunoSEQ multiplex PCR, and TCRdb kept only the in-frame ones, dropping some. This sample has some 58,000 clones, with 81% found just once. This TCR derives from a man aged 60 to 69 with COVID-19, enrolled during active disease. The chain uses TRBV18 and TRBJ2-7; 9 positions agree with TRBD1. The sequenced material came from peripheral blood. The chain's CDR3 is CASSPGQGDYYEQYF. CDR3 sequence (DNA): TGTGCCAGCTCACCGGGACAGGGCGACTACTACGAGCAGTACTTC.